A single sample gave rise to the 22 T cell receptor beta chains below, sequenced in a study of CD8+ T cells in alopecia areata. Sequencing relied on a cDNA template that was reverse transcribed from extracted RNA. Using immunoSEQ multiplex PCR, the repertoire was profiled, and TCRdb retains in-frame clones only, with some absent. The table records 160,000 or so clones, roughly 70% of them present only once. The sequencing here drew on CD8+ T cells sorted from blood, taken at week 0. The origin of the receptors is a human donor with alopecia areata.

The V gene is TRBV10-3, the J gene TRBJ1-2; 8 bases map to TRBD1. J lost 8 bases, V lost 8 bases, and 4 bases had no gene match. This CDR3 comprises 11 residues. The V gene's germline CDR1 is ENHRY and CDR2 SYGVKD. The CDR3 loop reads CAILRGQGYTF. DNA of the CDR3: TGTGCCATCCTCAGGGGGCAAGGCTACACCTTC.

The gene calls are TRBV9 and TRBJ1-1; no clear D. Deletions cut 3 bases from V and 0 bases from J, with 6 bases between. The CDR3 length is 13 residues. Germline V gene lookup returns CDR1 SGDLS and CDR2 YYNGEE. Here the CDR3 reads CASSDHMNTEAFF. CDR3 nucleotides: TGTGCCAGCAGCGATCATATGAACACTGAAGCTTTCTTT.

V is TRBV7-8 and J is TRBJ1-2, with D tentatively TRBD1 (5 bases). The V end was cut by 1 base, the J end by 6 bases, with 12 bases between. CDR1 and CDR2 from the germline V gene are SGHVS and FQNEAQ. This CDR3 is built from 14 residues. CDR3 region: CASSLVIGRDGYTF. The CDR3 DNA reads TGTGCCAGCAGCTTAGTTATTGGCAGGGATGGCTACACCTTC.

The chain combines TRBV10-3 with TRBJ2-3, with D perhaps TRBD2 (6 bases). CDR3 length equals 15 residues. Germline V gives CDR1 ENHRY, CDR2 SYGVKD. Trimming stripped 4 bases from V and 1 base from J, with 12 bases between. Written as DNA, the CDR3 is TGTGCCATCAGTGTAGTCCCGGGAGGCACAGATACGCAGTATTTT. This codes for CAISVVPGGTDTQYF.

This clone was observed a handful of times. The chain combines TRBV27 with TRBJ2-5, with D possibly TRBD2 on 6 matching bases. The CDR3 spans 15 residues. Germline V gene data show CDR1 as MNHEY and CDR2 as SMNVEV (reference sequence). The V gene lost 5 bases and the J gene lost 4 bases, with 17 bases spanning the gap. The CDR3 nucleotides read TGTGCCAGCAGTCAGGACCTCCGGGAGACAGAGACCCAGTACTTC. Its protein is CASSQDLRETETQYF.

V gene TRBV7-9 combines with J gene TRBJ2-1; weak D call: TRBD1 (6 bases). Looked up from germline, CDR1 is SEHNR and CDR2 is FQNEAQ (reference sequence). The CDR3 covers 14 residues. V was clipped by 5 bases and J by 3 bases, with 11 bases between them. The CDR3 region has the DNA TGTGCCAGCAGCCACAGGGCCAGCTACAATGAGCAGTTCTTC. Amino acid sequence: CASSHRASYNEQFF.

This clone was seen a handful of times. V is TRBV7-9 and J is TRBJ1-1; D gene ambiguous. The CDR3 covers 14 residues. The germline V and J ends were trimmed by 5 bases and 10 bases, with 20 bases remaining between them. Germline V gene lookup returns CDR1 SEHNR and CDR2 FQNEAQ (reference sequence). The CDR3 region is CASSGSPHPELAFF. Written as DNA, the CDR3 is TGTGCCAGCAGCGGAAGTCCCCACCCGGAGCTAGCTTTCTTT.

The chain recombines TRBV30 with TRBJ2-7, with D unclear. Looked up from germline, CDR1 is GTSNPN and CDR2 is SVGIG (reference sequence). The V end lost 3 bases, the J end lost 3 bases, and 12 bases lay between the germline ends. This CDR3 spans 13 amino acids. The CDR3 here is CAWSPSSDYEQYF. The CDR3 DNA is TGTGCCTGGAGCCCGTCTTCCGACTACGAGCAGTACTTC.

This clone has more than one count but fewer than ten. V is TRBV6-5 and J is TRBJ1-1, with TRBD1 identical over 7 bases. The CDR3 is made up of 14 amino acids. Germline V gene lookup returns CDR1 MNHEY and CDR2 SVGAGI. V shed 5 bases and J 1 base; nucleotides not matched to a gene: 4. The CDR3 spells CASSTGQRNTEAFF. In nucleotides, the CDR3 is TGTGCCAGCAGTACGGGACAGCGGAACACTGAAGCTTTCTTT.

The genes are TRBV7-9 and TRBJ2-1, with 9 bases aligning to TRBD2. Unmatched junction bases numbered 3, after V lost 3 bases and J lost 3 bases. The CDR3 loop spans 15 amino acids. Germline V lookup: CDR1 SEHNR, CDR2 FQNEAQ (reference sequence). The CDR3 DNA is TGTGCCAGCAGCTTCGCGGGGGGGATCTACAATGAGCAGTTCTTC. Translating gives CASSFAGGIYNEQFF.

The genes are TRBV2 and TRBJ1-2; no clear D. This CDR3 contains 12 residues. Germline CDR1 SNHLY, CDR2 FYNNEI. Trimming cost V 6 bases and J 2 bases, with 7 bases left between them. The CDR3: CASRTGNYGYTF. CDR3 coding DNA: TGTGCCAGCAGAACGGGGAACTATGGCTACACCTTC. The full variable domain, in which reference TRBV2 and TRBJ1-2 provide the parts outside the CDR3, is EPEVTQTPSHQVTQMGQEVILRCVPISNHLYFYWYRQILGQKVEFLVSFYNNEISEKSEIFDDQFSVERPDGSNFTLKIRSTKLEDSAMYFCASRTGNYGYTFGSGTRLTVV.

The chain links TRBV28 to TRBJ1-5, with 9 bases fitting TRBD1. Germline loops: CDR1 MDHEN, CDR2 SYDVKM. This CDR3 contains 16 residues. With 6 bases clipped from V and 4 bases from J, the junction kept 10 bases outside the gene matches. The CDR3 spells CASSSHRGLVNQPQHF. The DNA of the CDR3 is TGTGCCAGCAGCTCTCACAGGGGGCTAGTAAATCAGCCCCAGCATTTT.

CDR3 loop: CASSPLQRTLNGYTF. The CDR3 bases are TGTGCCAGCTCACCGCTACAGAGAACCCTGAATGGCTACACCTTC. J is TRBJ1-2 and V is TRBV18; D unclear. Germline lookup yields CDR1 KGHSH and CDR2 LQKENI. This CDR3 spans 15 amino acids. V shed 3 bases and J shed 6 bases, with 17 bases lying between them. The full variable domain, in which reference TRBV18 and TRBJ1-2 provide the parts outside the CDR3, is NAGVMQNPRHLVRRRGQEARLRCSPMKGHSHVYWYRQLPEEGLKFMVYLQKENIIDESGMPKERFSAEFPKEGPSILRIQQVVRGDSAAYFCASSPLQRTLNGYTFGSGTRLTVV.

The chain carries TRBV7-9 and TRBJ2-4; 7 bases map to TRBD1. Germline CDR1 SEHNR, CDR2 FQNEAQ (reference sequence). This CDR3 has 15 amino acids. J lost 9 bases, V lost 6 bases, and 14 bases had no gene match. This CDR3 reads CASRRPGDRPAIQYF. For the CDR3, the DNA is TGTGCCAGCAGACGCCCTGGGGACAGACCGGCCATTCAGTACTTC.

This chain joins TRBV7-8 and TRBJ1-1; D remains unclear. The germline V gene encodes CDR1 SGHVS and CDR2 FQNEAQ. The CDR3 runs to 14 residues. Trimming shortened V by 1 base and J by 1 base, and 7 bases separated the two germline ends. CDR3 DNA sequence: TGTGCCAGCAGCTTAGGACAACGGAACACTGAAGCTTTCTTT. Translation: CASSLGQRNTEAFF.

This chain connects TRBV25-1 to TRBJ2-5; TRBD1 matches at 8 bases. The J segment lost 2 bases and the V segment lost 2 bases, leaving 7 bases of the junction unmatched. CDR1 is MGHDK, CDR2 SYGVNS, per germline. There are 16 residues in the CDR3. The CDR3 sequence is CASSEIDRGLQETQYF. The CDR3 nucleotides are TGTGCCAGCAGTGAAATTGACAGGGGTTTACAAGAGACCCAGTACTTC.

This chain links TRBV13 with TRBJ2-7, with TRBD1 matching over 7 bases. Germline CDR1 and CDR2: PRHDT and FYEKMQ (reference sequence). The J segment lost 2 bases and the V segment lost 8 bases, leaving 6 bases of the junction unmatched. The length of the CDR3 is 13 residues. This CDR3 is CASGRQGTYEQYF. The CDR3 DNA sequence: TGTGCCAGCGGCCGACAGGGTACCTACGAGCAGTACTTC.

The genes are TRBV29-1 and TRBJ1-6; no definite D call. The CDR3 has 16 amino acids. V was trimmed by 3 bases and J by 0 bases, leaving 12 bases between them. Looked up from germline, CDR1 is SQVTM and CDR2 is ANQGSEA. The CDR3 DNA is TGCAGCGTTGATTTTAACGGGAGCTCCTATAATTCACCCCTCCACTTT. It yields the protein CSVDFNGSSYNSPLHF.

The J gene is TRBJ1-2, the V gene TRBV19; D not resolved. This CDR3 spans 14 amino acids. The ends were cut back, 10 bases at V and 0 bases at J, with 15 bases in the middle. CDR1 and CDR2 (germline): LNHDA, SQIVND (reference sequence). CDR3 sequence: CATLGFPSNYGYTF. In nucleotides, the CDR3 is TGTGCCACCCTGGGTTTCCCCTCTAACTATGGCTACACCTTC.

About this clone: In the same sample, other DNA sequences code for this CDR3. V is TRBV27 and J is TRBJ1-1; D is unclear. The CDR3 is 11 amino acids. CDR1 MNHEY and CDR2 SMNVEV come from the germline V gene (reference sequence). V lost 3 bases and J lost 4, with 3 bases in between. Here the CDR3 reads CASSFGTEAFF. The CDR3 coding sequence is TGTGCCAGCAGTTTCGGCACTGAAGCTTTCTTT.

The rearrangement links TRBV5-6 to TRBJ1-5, with D tentatively TRBD1 (5 bases). Germline V gene lookup returns CDR1 SGHDT and CDR2 YYEEEE. V shed 3 bases and J shed 4 bases, with 8 bases lying between them. The CDR3 spans 13 residues. CDR3 residues: CASSYRTNQPQHF. The CDR3 DNA reads TGTGCCAGCAGCTACAGGACAAATCAGCCCCAGCATTTT.

This clone occurred a few times. The V call is TRBV12-5, the J call TRBJ1-5, with TRBD1 matching 8 bases. Germline V gene lookup returns CDR1 LGHNT and CDR2 FRNRAP. The V segment lost 6 bases and the J segment 7 bases; nucleotides outside the gene matches: 5. There are 13 residues in the CDR3. Written as DNA, the CDR3 is TGTGCTAGTGGGACAGGGGCACGGCAGCCCCAGCATTTT. Its protein product is CASGTGARQPQHF.